The rows below give T cell receptor beta chains drawn from one sample of a study of CD8 T cells in ankylosing spondylitis. TCRdb passed the 5' RACE reads through MiXCR, listing each CDR3 protein once. Here the sample spans more than 650,000 distinct CDR3 sequences, approximately 10% being singletons. Material: blood, either unsorted or a sorted T cell fraction (not recorded which). These receptors all stem from a male donor with ankylosing spondylitis. The conserved cysteine and the conserved F or W are not part of the CDR3 here.

CDR3aa: SAPSSQGHEQY
v_gene: TRBV20-1

CDR3aa: AISGRGRTDTQY
v_gene: TRBV10-3

CDR3aa: ASRVDQYNEQF
v_gene: TRBV6-1

CDR3aa: SAREGTGVVREQY
v_gene: TRBV20-1

CDR3aa: ASSLRAEGTQY
v_gene: TRBV27

CDR3aa: ASSLDGGARTGELF
v_gene: TRBV7-2

CDR3aa: ASHHRTSGYNEQF
v_gene: TRBV19

CDR3aa: ASSYPGTKSSEQF
v_gene: TRBV12-3/TRBV12-4

CDR3aa: SVQGGRDYGYT
v_gene: TRBV29-1

CDR3aa: ASSTALAGVVTQY
v_gene: TRBV5-1

CDR3aa: ASRGEYTGELF
v_gene: TRBV2